This TCR beta chain was found in a study of T cells in Graves' hyperthyroidism and ophthalmopathy. From germline, CDR1 is GTSNPN and CDR2 SVGIG (reference sequence). The CDR3 has 12 amino acids. Trimming took 5 bases from V and 1 from J, leaving 8 bases between them. It was RNA transcripts that yielded the amplified TCR beta CDR3 regions. With the HTBI primer set, the TCR CDR3 went through a first round of RT-PCR. Using its own MiXCR run on the multiplex PCR reads, TCRdb lists one record per CDR3 protein. The table lists hundreds of thousands of distinct CDR3 sequences, approximately 26% of them singletons. At least ten counts were recorded for this clonotype.

The sequenced material came from blood. This rearrangement joins TRBV30 to TRBJ1-1; no firm D call. This receptor was taken from a man aged 35-49 years with Graves' hyperthyroidism that later progressed to Graves' ophthalmopathy. CDR3 amino acids: CAWSDQNTEAFF. The CDR3 DNA reads TGTGCCTGGTCCGACCAGAACACTGAAGCTTTCTTT.